This T cell receptor (beta chain) was captured by sequencing in a study of T cells after yellow fever vaccination. Study in general: SMART-Seq v4 Ultra Low Input served to prepare low-cell-number fractions.

The V gene end was trimmed by 4 bases and the J gene end by 7 bases; junction bases not matched to a gene: 7. Germline V gene sequence: CDR1 LGHDT, CDR2 YNNKEL (reference sequence). This CDR3 is 15 amino acids long. By 5'RACE template switching, TCR cDNA was produced, with a universal primer site and UMIs added in the process. TCRdb reprocessed the 5' RACE reads with MiXCR, giving one entry per CDR3 protein. The profile shows more than 300,000 distinct CDR3 sequences, 3.5% to 4.5% of them singletons. Ten or more counts support this clonotype. The target antigen is unknown. Study results and limitations: Clones from primary vaccination mostly reappeared after the booster (96% CD4, about 85% CD8). The secondary response was weaker, and its peak arrived faster, on day 5 versus 15.

The rearrangement joins TRBV3-1 to TRBJ1-5; 10 bases align to TRBD1. The specimen was PBMCs, collected 15 days after the yellow fever booster vaccination. The receptor's source is a man aged 18 to 30 who received the YFV17D yellow fever vaccine. CDR3 sequence reads: CASSLGTGAGQPQHF. Written as DNA, the CDR3 is TGTGCCAGCAGCCTCGGGACAGGGGCTGGACAGCCCCAGCATTTT.